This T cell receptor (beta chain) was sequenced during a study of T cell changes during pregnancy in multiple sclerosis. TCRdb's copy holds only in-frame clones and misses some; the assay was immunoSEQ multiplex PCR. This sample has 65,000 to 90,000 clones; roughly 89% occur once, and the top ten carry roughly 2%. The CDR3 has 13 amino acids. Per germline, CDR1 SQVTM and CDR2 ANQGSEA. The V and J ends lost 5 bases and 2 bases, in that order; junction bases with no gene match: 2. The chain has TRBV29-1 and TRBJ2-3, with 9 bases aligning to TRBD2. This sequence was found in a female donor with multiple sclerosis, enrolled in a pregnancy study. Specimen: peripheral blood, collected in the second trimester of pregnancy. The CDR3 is CSVIAGVTDTQYF. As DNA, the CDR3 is TGCAGCGTTATAGCGGGAGTCACAGATACGCAGTATTTT.